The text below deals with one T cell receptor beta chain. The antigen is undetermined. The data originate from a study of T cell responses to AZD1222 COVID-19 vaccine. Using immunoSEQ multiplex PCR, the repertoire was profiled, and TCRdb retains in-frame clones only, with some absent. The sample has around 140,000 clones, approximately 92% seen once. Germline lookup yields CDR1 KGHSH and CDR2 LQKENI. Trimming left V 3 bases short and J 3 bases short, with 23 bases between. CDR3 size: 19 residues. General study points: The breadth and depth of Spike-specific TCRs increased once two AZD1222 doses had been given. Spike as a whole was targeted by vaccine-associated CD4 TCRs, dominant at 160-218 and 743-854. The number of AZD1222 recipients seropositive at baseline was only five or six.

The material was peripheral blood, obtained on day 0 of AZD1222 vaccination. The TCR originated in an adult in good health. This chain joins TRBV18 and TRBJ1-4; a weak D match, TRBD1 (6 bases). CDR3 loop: CASSPIWDNTPGANEKLFF. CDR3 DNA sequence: TGTGCCAGCTCACCGATCTGGGACAACACACCCGGGGCTAATGAAAAACTGTTTTTT.